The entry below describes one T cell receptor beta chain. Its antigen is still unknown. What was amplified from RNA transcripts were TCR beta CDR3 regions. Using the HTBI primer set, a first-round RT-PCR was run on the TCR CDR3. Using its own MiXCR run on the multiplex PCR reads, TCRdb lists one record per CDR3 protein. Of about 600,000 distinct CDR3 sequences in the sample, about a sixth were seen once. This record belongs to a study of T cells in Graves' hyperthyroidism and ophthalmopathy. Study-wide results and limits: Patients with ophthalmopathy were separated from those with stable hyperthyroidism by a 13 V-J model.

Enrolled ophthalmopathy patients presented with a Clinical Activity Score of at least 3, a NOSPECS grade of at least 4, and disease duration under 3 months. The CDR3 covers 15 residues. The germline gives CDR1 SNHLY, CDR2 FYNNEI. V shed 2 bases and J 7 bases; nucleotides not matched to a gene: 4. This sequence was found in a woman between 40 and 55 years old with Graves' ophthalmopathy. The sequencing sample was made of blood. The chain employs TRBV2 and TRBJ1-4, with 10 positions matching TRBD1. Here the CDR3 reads CASSESGTGVEKLFF. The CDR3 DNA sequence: TGTGCCAGCAGTGAATCCGGGACAGGGGTTGAAAAACTGTTTTTT.